The present T cell receptor beta chain was sequenced within a study of cytomegalovirus exposure and HLA in healthy donors. The study's findings and limits: Analyses of presence/absence relied on an assumption of roughly uniform sequencing depth across donors. The study designated roughly 150 TCR beta chains cytomegalovirus-associated. In vitro data verified a few CMV-associated chains as specific for CMV antigens.

Remarks on this clone: What it binds is not known.

This CDR3 is built from 18 residues. After removal of 2 bases from V and 1 base from J, the junction contained 12 bases not matched to a gene. The germline CDR1 and CDR2 sequences are SEHNR and FQNEAQ (reference sequence). 13 Jbeta primers and 60 Vbeta primers were used for the PCR. Some clones are missing from TCRdb's copy, which holds only in-frame ones; the method was immunoSEQ multiplex PCR. The top ten clones hold 2.1% of a sample with about 90,000 clones, less than 75% of them seen once. The receptor was isolated from a man aged 25 to 45 in good health and CMV-seronegative. This rearrangement joins TRBV7-9 to TRBJ2-3; 7 nucleotides align to TRBD2. The sequenced sample was PBMCs. CDR3 nucleotide sequence: TGTGCCAGCAGCTTATTTAGGGCCGGGGGGTCTGGCACAGATACGCAGTATTTT. This sequence encodes CASSLFRAGGSGTDTQYF.